The sample holds a few counts of the clone carrying this T cell receptor beta chain. The antigen remains unidentified. These data belong to a study of CD8 T cells in ankylosing spondylitis. Study-wide results and limits: What appeared characteristic of ankylosing spondylitis blood was a TCR beta motif of eight or nine highly homologous variants.

Trimming removed 7 bases from V and 2 bases from J; junction bases left unmatched: 11. The germline V gene encodes CDR1 SEHNR and CDR2 FQNEAQ (reference sequence). The CDR3 spans 16 residues. MiXCR was run by TCRdb on the 5' RACE reads, yielding one entry per CDR3 protein. The profile shows a few hundred thousand distinct CDR3 sequences, around 20% of them singletons. Sequenced: blood, either unsorted or a sorted T cell fraction (not recorded which). The sequence was obtained from a male donor with ankylosing spondylitis or in good health (not recorded which). J is TRBJ2-3 and V is TRBV7-9; TRBD1 matches 8 bases. Here the CDR3 reads CASNLNRDRYTDTQYF. Written as DNA, the CDR3 is TGTGCCAGCAACTTGAACCGGGACAGGTACACAGATACGCAGTATTTT.